The present entry profiles one T cell receptor beta chain with its context. Its antigen remains unidentified. This CDR3 contains 15 residues. Germline V lookup: CDR1 MDHEN, CDR2 SYDVKM. V gave up 3 bases and J gave up 6 bases; unmatched junction bases: 5. PCR employed 60 Vbeta and 13 Jbeta primers. The data were produced by immunoSEQ multiplex PCR, yet TCRdb's version contains in-frame clones alone and is incomplete. In total, the table holds around 200,000 clones. This sample is drawn from a study of cytomegalovirus exposure and HLA in healthy donors. Broader study findings: Among the most significant clusters, several appeared linked to common viral pathogens in a later analysis.

The sequenced sample was PBMCs. This receptor was identified in a girl aged 2-10 years in good health and CMV-seropositive. The gene calls are TRBV28 and TRBJ2-7; 13 bases are a match to TRBD2. The CDR3 reads CASSLGLAGLPEQYF. In DNA, the CDR3 is TGTGCCAGCAGTTTGGGACTAGCGGGACTTCCCGAGCAGTACTTC.